This T cell receptor beta chain was sequenced during a study of CD8+ T cells in alopecia areata. The treatment was: oral pan-JAK inhibitor, 5-10 mg twice daily. Investigators isolated RNA and reverse transcribed it into cDNA to act as the sequencing template. Produced via immunoSEQ multiplex PCR; TCRdb's table is partial and in-frame only. The sample lists about 270,000 clones, approximately 60% seen once, with 0.93% in the top ten. V lost 0 bases and J lost 4, with 18 bases in between. This CDR3 is built from 17 residues. Germline CDR1 is MGHRA and CDR2 is YSYEKL. The sequenced sample was CD4+ T cells sorted from blood, obtained at approximately week 51, from a patient treated with tofacitinib. This sequence originates from a human donor with alopecia areata. The J gene is TRBJ2-5, the V gene TRBV4-1; tentative D call: TRBD2 (6 bases). The CDR3: CASSQERSSGLPETQYF. DNA for the CDR3: TGCGCCAGCAGCCAAGAGAGATCCAGCGGGCTGCCAGAGACCCAGTACTTC.